This is a list of T cell receptor beta chains from one sample in a study of shared clonotypes between healthy human individuals. Assay: immunoSEQ multiplex PCR; the TCRdb copy retains only in-frame clones and omits some. Among around 1.6 million clones, around 98% were seen once, and the ten largest hold about 0.4%. Material: naive CD4+ T cells sorted from blood. All receptors come from a man younger than 45 in good health. The CDR3 runs from the conserved cysteine through the conserved F or W. D genes are given only for firm matches. For some rows the clone size is stated as once, few or many, or as a class when expanded; others skip it.

. TRBJ1-2 . TRBV7-3 TGTGCCAGCAGCTTATATTACAGGGACTATGGCTACACCTTC CASSLYYRDYGYTF
. TRBJ2-7 TRBD2 TRBV5-6 TGTGCCAGCAGCTTGCGTTGGGAGCGGGAGATCGTAAAGCAGTACTTC CASSLRWEREIVKQYF
. TRBJ2-5 . TRBV7-2 TGTGCCAGCAGCTTAGAGAGGGTCGAAGAGACCCAGTACTTC CASSLERVEETQYF
. TRBJ2-2 . TRBV28 TGTGCCAGCACGTGGGCCCGAGGGGGGTTGGGCACCGGGGAGCTGTTTTTT CASTWARGGLGTGELFF
. TRBJ2-1 . TRBV27 TGTGCCAGCAGTTTATTCGGGCCAAAAACCTACAATGAGCAGTTCTTC CASSLFGPKTYNEQFF
. TRBJ2-3 . TRBV6-1 TGTGCCAGCAGGGGCGCTGGCACAGATACGCAGTATTTT CASRGAGTDTQYF
. TRBJ1-2 . TRBV19 TGTGCCAGTAGAATGGGGGACTATGGCTACACCTTC CASRMGDYGYTF
once TRBJ1-1 TRBD1 TRBV6-1 TGTGCCAGCGGTAGACAGGGATGGGACACTGAAGCTTTCTTT CASGRQGWDTEAFF
. TRBJ2-3 . TRBV19 TGTGCCAGCACAAGGGACGCCTCTAGCACAGATACGCAGTATTTT CASTRDASSTDTQYF
. TRBJ2-5 TRBD2 TRBV18 TGTGCCAGCTCATCACTCAGCGGGATAATAGAGACCCAGTACTTC CASSSLSGIIETQYF
. TRBJ2-1 TRBD1 TRBV27 TGTGCCAGCAGTTTAGGGACAGGGGCTTACAATGAGCAGTTCTTC CASSLGTGAYNEQFF
. TRBJ1-1 . TRBV6-5 TGTGCCAGCAGTTACAGTAATATGAACACTGAAGCTTTCTTT CASSYSNMNTEAFF
. TRBJ2-1 . TRBV5-8 TGTGCCAGCATCGCCCGGGCCGGGTTCTACAATGAGCAGTTCTTC CASIARAGFYNEQFF
once TRBJ2-7 . TRBV19 TGTGCCAGTAGTATTGTGGGAACCCGCTACGAGCAGTACTTC CASSIVGTRYEQYF
. TRBJ2-1 . TRBV29-1 TGCAGCGTTGCTAGGCAGTACAATGAGCAGTTCTTC CSVARQYNEQFF
. TRBJ2-7 TRBD2 TRBV7-8 TGTGCCAGCAGCTTAGCAGTACTAGCGGGACGTTTCTCCTACGAGCAGTACTTC CASSLAVLAGRFSYEQYF
. TRBJ2-7 . TRBV11-2 TGTGCCAGCACCAACGGAATCGACGAGCAGTACTTC CASTNGIDEQYF
. TRBJ1-2 . TRBV19 TGTGCCAGTAGTATTCTGGACACCTATGGCTACACCTTC CASSILDTYGYTF
. TRBJ2-2 . TRBV19 TGTGCCAGTAGTCAGGGCTCCAACACCGGGGAGCTGTTTTTT CASSQGSNTGELFF
. TRBJ2-3 . TRBV5-4 TGTGCCAGCAGCTTGGTTTCAGCGGGCCCCGCAGATACGCAGTATTTT CASSLVSAGPADTQYF
. TRBJ1-1 . TRBV5-4 TGTGCCAGCAGCTTGTATGTGTCAGGAGTGAACACTGAAGCTTTCTTT CASSLYVSGVNTEAFF
. TRBJ2-4 TRBD2 TRBV19 TGTGCCAGTAGTAGCGGACTAGCGGGAGTAGGAGCCAAAAACATTCAGTACTTC CASSSGLAGVGAKNIQYF
. TRBJ2-5 TRBD2 TRBV11-2 TGTGCCAGCAGTCTACTAGCGGGCGAGGGGACCCAGTACTTC CASSLLAGEGTQYF
. TRBJ2-1 . TRBV30 TGTGCCTGGGGGTGGGGAGAGCAGTTCTTC CAWGWGEQFF
. TRBJ2-2 . TRBV6-5 TGTGCCAGCGTGAGGGCGGACACCGGGGAGCTGTTTTTT CASVRADTGELFF
. TRBJ2-6 . TRBV6-5 TGTGCCAGCAGTTACGTGGGGGCCAACGTCCTGACTTTC CASSYVGANVLTF
. TRBJ1-4 . TRBV7-2 TGTGCCAGCAGTAAAAACCTACAGGAATCCCGTCCTAATGAAAAACTGTTTTTT CASSKNLQESRPNEKLFF
. TRBJ1-1 TRBD1 TRBV5-1 TGCGCCAGCAGCTTGGCCTCCGGACAGGGTAACACTGAAGCTTTCTTT CASSLASGQGNTEAFF
. TRBJ2-7 . TRBV28 TGTGCCAGCAATTCCATAACGACAGGAACGTCCTACGAGCAGTACTTC CASNSITTGTSYEQYF
. TRBJ1-1 . TRBV5-1 TGCGCCAGCAGCTTGGAGGGACTTACTGAAGCTTTCTTT CASSLEGLTEAFF
. TRBJ2-7 . TRBV9 TGTGCCAGCAGCGAGGGAATGGGGGAGAGGTCCTACGAGCAGTACTTC CASSEGMGERSYEQYF
once TRBJ2-5 TRBD2 TRBV29-1 TGCAGCGTTGATGAGGGACTAGCGGGATCGCGAGAGACCCAGTACTTC CSVDEGLAGSRETQYF
. TRBJ2-5 . TRBV5-6 TGTGCCAGCACCCCGGGTAGGGGTGAGACCCAGTACTTC CASTPGRGETQYF
. TRBJ2-7 . TRBV11-2 TGTGCCAGCAGCTACCGGGAGTCCTACGAGCAGTACTTC CASSYRESYEQYF
. TRBJ1-1 . TRBV5-1 TGCGCCAGCAGCTTGGACAGGGACACTGAAGCTTTCTTT CASSLDRDTEAFF
. TRBJ2-6 . TRBV9 TGTGCCAGCAGCGTTCTAACAGTCGGGTCTGGGGCCAACGTCCTGACTTTC CASSVLTVGSGANVLTF
. TRBJ2-4 . TRBV27 TGTGCCAGCAGTCGTGGGCCCATGAGGGCTGCCAAAAACATTCAGTACTTC CASSRGPMRAAKNIQYF
. TRBJ2-3 TRBD2 TRBV5-5 TGTGCCAGCAGCAAGGGACTAGCGGCGACAGATACGCAGTATTTT CASSKGLAATDTQYF
. TRBJ1-2 . TRBV6-1 TGTGCCTTCAAAGGGGCCCTCTATGGCTACACCTTC CAFKGALYGYTF
. TRBJ1-1 . TRBV5-1 TGCGCCAGCAGCTTTCGACAGACCTCCACTGAAGCTTTCTTT CASSFRQTSTEAFF
. TRBJ2-1 . TRBV10-3 TGTGCCATCAGTCTCGGTGGGGGGCGGGACGATGAGCAGTTCTTC CAISLGGGRDDEQFF
. TRBJ1-4 . TRBV9 TGTGCCAGCAGCCCCCGGACGGCATACAATGAAAAACTGTTTTTT CASSPRTAYNEKLFF
. TRBJ2-2 . TRBV11-3 TGTGCCAGCAGCTTAACTAGCCGGTCCGGGGAGCTGTTTTTT CASSLTSRSGELFF